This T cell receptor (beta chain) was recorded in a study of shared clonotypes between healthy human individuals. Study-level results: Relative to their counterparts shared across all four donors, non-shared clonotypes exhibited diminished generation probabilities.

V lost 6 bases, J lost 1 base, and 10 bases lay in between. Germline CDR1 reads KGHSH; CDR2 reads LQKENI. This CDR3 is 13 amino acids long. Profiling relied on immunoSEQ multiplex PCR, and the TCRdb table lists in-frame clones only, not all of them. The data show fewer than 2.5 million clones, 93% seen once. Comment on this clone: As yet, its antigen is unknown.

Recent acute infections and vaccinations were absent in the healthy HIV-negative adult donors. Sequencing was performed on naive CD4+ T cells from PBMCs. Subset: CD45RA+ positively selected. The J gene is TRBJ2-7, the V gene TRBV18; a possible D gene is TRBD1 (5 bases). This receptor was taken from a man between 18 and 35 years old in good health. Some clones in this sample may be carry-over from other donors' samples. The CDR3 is CASSARESYEQYF. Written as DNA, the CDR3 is TGTGCCAGCTCGGCCAGGGAATCCTACGAGCAGTACTTC.